Listed below are T cell receptor beta chains from one sample, sequenced in a study of blood T cell repertoires in COVID-19. Profiled with immunoSEQ multiplex PCR; TCRdb holds only in-frame clones, not every one. The top ten hold approximately 2% of the sample, which has about 97,000 clones, roughly 87% seen once. Sample: peripheral blood. Receptors were obtained from a man aged 45 to 65 with active COVID-19. CDR3s include the opening cysteine and the closing phenylalanine or tryptophan. The order of the fields is clone size, D gene, J gene, V gene, CDR3 DNA, CDR3 protein. The D gene is left open where the match is weak. Expanded clones get a size class; other rows say once, few or many, or leave the size out.

>NA|TRBD2|TRBJ2-3|TRBV4-3
TGCGCCAGCAGCCAAGGGCTAGCGGGGGGGGAACTCACAGATACGCAGTATTTT
CASSQGLAGGELTDTQYF
>NA|NA|TRBJ1-6|TRBV7-2
TGTGCCAGCAGCTTTGGTAGGGGAAATTCACCCCTCCACTTT
CASSFGRGNSPLHF
>NA|NA|TRBJ2-7|TRBV30
TGTGCCTGGAGTGGAGGGCCGGGAGACGAGCAGTACTTC
CAWSGGPGDEQYF
>NA|TRBD2|TRBJ2-5|TRBV5-4
TGTGCCAGCAGGCCTCTAGCGGGGGTCCAAGAGACCCAGTACTTC
CASRPLAGVQETQYF
>NA|TRBD1|TRBJ1-2|TRBV6-5
TGTGCCAGCAGTTACCGCGGACAGGGCAACTATGGCTACACCTTC
CASSYRGQGNYGYTF
>NA|NA|TRBJ2-7|TRBV12-3/TRBV12-4
TGTGCCAGCAGTTTAACTAGCACCCACGAGCAGTACTTC
CASSLTSTHEQYF
>NA|TRBD2|TRBJ2-3|TRBV7-2
TGTGCCAGCAGCTATCACATAGCGGGCCACACAGATACGCAGTATTTT
CASSYHIAGHTDTQYF
>NA|NA|TRBJ2-1|TRBV27
TGTGCCAGCAGTTCCCCCGCCCGGAATGAGCAGTTCTTC
CASSSPARNEQFF
>NA|TRBD1|TRBJ1-1|TRBV6-5
TGTGCCAGCAGCTGGACAGGGAACACTGAAGCTTTCTTT
CASSWTGNTEAFF
>NA|TRBD1|TRBJ1-1|TRBV9
TGTGCCAGCAGCGGTGGGACAGGGGCGCAGAACACTGAAGCTTTCTTT
CASSGGTGAQNTEAFF
>NA|NA|TRBJ1-6|TRBV30
TGTGCCTGGGTAAAGATGAGCTCCTATAATTCACCCCTCCACTTT
CAWVKMSSYNSPLHF
>NA|NA|TRBJ1-2|TRBV7-2
TGTGCCAGCAGCTTAGCCCTCCCCCCTAACTATGGCTACACCTTC
CASSLALPPNYGYTF
>once|NA|TRBJ1-6|TRBV6-2/TRBV6-3
TGTGCCAGCAGTTACCCCACACGGGAGGTGGGTTCACCCCTCCACTTT
CASSYPTREVGSPLHF
>NA|NA|TRBJ2-7|TRBV25-1
TGTGCCAGTCAGGATACAAACTCCTACGAGCAGTACTTC
CASQDTNSYEQYF
>NA|NA|TRBJ2-2|TRBV5-8
TGTGCCAGCAGCTGGTTGCGGGGCGGGCTGTTTTTT
CASSWLRGGLFF
>NA|TRBD2|TRBJ2-3|TRBV6-2/TRBV6-3
TGTGCCAGCAGGTACCAGCGCGGGGGGAGAAGGGGCCCAGATACGCAGTATTTT
CASRYQRGGRRGPDTQYF
>NA|TRBD1|TRBJ2-2|TRBV12-5
TGTGCTAGTGGTTCTGGACAGGGTGCCACCGGGGAGCTGTTTTTT
CASGSGQGATGELFF
>NA|TRBD1|TRBJ1-1|TRBV11-1
TGTGCCAGCAGCCAAGGGGACAGGCGCGGCACTGAAGCTTTCTTT
CASSQGDRRGTEAFF
>once|NA|TRBJ2-1|TRBV4-1
TGCGCCAGCAGCCACGGGGGTGGCTCCTACAATGAGCAGTTCTTC
CASSHGGGSYNEQFF
>NA|NA|TRBJ2-1|TRBV18
TGTGCCAGCTCACCGAGGGGGGGCGCCAACAATGAGCAGTTCTTC
CASSPRGGANNEQFF
>NA|TRBD1|TRBJ2-7|TRBV4-1
TGCGCCAGCAGCCAATCTCGGGACAGGGTGAACTTC
CASSQSRDRVNF
>NA|NA|TRBJ1-5|TRBV19
TGTGCCAGTAGTTTGGAATCAGGGGCTGGGCAGCCCCAGCATTTT
CASSLESGAGQPQHF
>once|TRBD2|TRBJ2-3|TRBV5-4
TGTGCCAGCAGCCATCTGGGCGGGGGGATCACAGATACGCAGTATTTT
CASSHLGGGITDTQYF
>NA|TRBD2|TRBJ2-1|TRBV19
TGTGCCAGTAGTATTGGTAGCGGGGGGGCGAACAATGAGCAGTTCTTC
CASSIGSGGANNEQFF
>NA|TRBD2|TRBJ2-1|TRBV7-3
TGTGCCAGCAGCCCCAGACTAGCGTTCAATGAGCAGTTCTTC
CASSPRLAFNEQFF
>NA|TRBD1|TRBJ2-7|TRBV29-1
TGCAGCGTCGCCGGACAGGGCGGCTACGAGCAGTACTTC
CSVAGQGGYEQYF
>NA|NA|TRBJ2-3|TRBV2
TGTGCCAGCAGTGAAGCGAGGTTCAGGGGTCCGGATACGCAGTATTTT
CASSEARFRGPDTQYF
>NA|NA|TRBJ1-2|TRBV5-1
TGCGCCAGCAGCTCCTCAGACATCTATGGCTACACCTTC
CASSSSDIYGYTF
>NA|NA|TRBJ1-1|TRBV5-4
TGTGCCAGCAGCTCGGACAACCGGAACACTGAAGCTTTCTTT
CASSSDNRNTEAFF
>NA|NA|TRBJ1-1|TRBV6-5
TGTGCCAGCAGTTACTCCCCAGGGAACACTGAAGCTTTCTTT
CASSYSPGNTEAFF
>once|TRBD1|TRBJ1-1|TRBV5-1
TGCGCCAGCAGCTTGCAGGAGGGGGCGATGAACACTGAAGCTTTCTTT
CASSLQEGAMNTEAFF
>NA|NA|TRBJ2-3|TRBV4-1
TGCGCCAGCAGCCAAGATGGGGGGGCGATAGGAACAGATACGCAGTATTTT
CASSQDGGAIGTDTQYF
>once|NA|TRBJ1-2|TRBV12-3/TRBV12-4
TGTGCCAGCAGTTCGGGGTACTATGGCTACACCTTC
CASSSGYYGYTF
>NA|NA|TRBJ1-3|TRBV18
TGTGCCAGTACCAAGGGGCGGTCTGACTCTGGAAACACCATATATTTT
CASTKGRSDSGNTIYF
>NA|NA|TRBJ2-5|TRBV9
TGTGCCAGCAGCTGGGGCGCAGAAGACGTGACCCAGTACTTC
CASSWGAEDVTQYF
>NA|TRBD1|TRBJ2-3|TRBV6-5
TGTGCCAGCAGTTCGATACAGGGGTCGGGCACAGATACGCAGTATTTT
CASSSIQGSGTDTQYF
>NA|NA|TRBJ1-6|TRBV21-1
TGTGCCAGCAGCACCCCGACAGGCTCCTATAATTCACCCCTCCACTTT
CASSTPTGSYNSPLHF
>NA|NA|TRBJ1-2|TRBV7-2
TGTGCCAGCAGCCGTCCAGGCAACTATGGCTACACCTTC
CASSRPGNYGYTF
>few|NA|TRBJ2-7|TRBV11-2
TGTGCCAGCAGCTTAAGGGGGTTCGAGCAGTACTTC
CASSLRGFEQYF
>NA|NA|TRBJ2-5|TRBV5-6
TGTGCCAGCAGCTTCGGGGGGCGCGGGGAGACCCAGTACTTC
CASSFGGRGETQYF
>NA|NA|TRBJ1-2|TRBV12-5
TGTGCTAGTGGTTTGGTACGAACAGGGTTTAGCTATGGCTACACCTTC
CASGLVRTGFSYGYTF
>NA|NA|TRBJ2-3|TRBV5-1
TGCGCCAGCAGTTGGTCTCGGGGGGATACGCAGTATTTT
CASSWSRGDTQYF
>NA|NA|TRBJ2-7|TRBV2
TGTGCCAGCAGCGCAGGTACAGGGAATACCTACGAGCAGTACTTC
CASSAGTGNTYEQYF
>NA|NA|TRBJ2-2|TRBV5-1
TGCGCCAGCGGAGGAATCGGGAGGGAGCTGTTTTTT
CASGGIGRELFF
>few|TRBD2|TRBJ2-1|TRBV4-1
TGCGCCAGCAGCCAACCCGGAAAGCGGGGGGCATACAATGAGCAGTTCTTC
CASSQPGKRGAYNEQFF
>NA|TRBD2|TRBJ2-5|TRBV7-9
TGTGCCAGCAGCACCCGACTAGCGGGGGGCCAAGAGACCCAGTACTTC
CASSTRLAGGQETQYF
>NA|NA|TRBJ2-5|TRBV4-2
TGTGCCAGCAGCCCCTTCGCTGCCGGAGAGACCCAGTACTTC
CASSPFAAGETQYF
>NA|TRBD2|TRBJ2-1|TRBV3-1/TRBV3-2
TGTGCCAGCAGCCTTCGTAGCGGGGGAGCCAACAATGAGCAGTTCTTC
CASSLRSGGANNEQFF